Listed below are T cell receptor beta chains from one sample, sequenced in a study of blood T cell repertoires in COVID-19. TCRdb's copy holds only in-frame clones and misses some; the assay was immunoSEQ multiplex PCR. The repertoire holds about 180,000 clones, with approximately 80% as singletons. The sequenced sample consisted of peripheral blood. These receptors were obtained from a woman between 55 and 75 years old with acute or convalescent COVID-19. CDR3s include the opening cysteine and the closing phenylalanine or tryptophan. The D gene is left open where the match is weak. A row's size may be missing; if present it is once, few, many or a size class.

v_call: TRBV5-6; clone_size: -; j_call: TRBJ1-6; cdr3_length: 16; d_call: TRBD1; cdr3_aa: CASSLRDSRYVSPLHF; cdr3_nt: TGTGCCAGCAGCTTGCGGGACAGCCGATATGTTTCACCCCTCCACTTT
v_call: TRBV19; clone_size: -; j_call: TRBJ2-3; cdr3_length: 12; d_call: -; cdr3_aa: CASSIVRGTQYF; cdr3_nt: TGTGCCAGTAGTATCGTCAGGGGTACGCAGTATTTT
v_call: TRBV6-2/TRBV6-3; clone_size: -; j_call: TRBJ1-5; cdr3_length: 15; d_call: TRBD1; cdr3_aa: CASTPGGQANQPQHF; cdr3_nt: TGTGCCAGCACCCCCGGAGGACAGGCCAATCAGCCCCAGCATTTT
v_call: TRBV11-2; clone_size: -; j_call: TRBJ2-2; cdr3_length: 16; d_call: -; cdr3_aa: CASSLQHGVNTGELFF; cdr3_nt: TGTGCCAGCAGCCTACAGCACGGGGTGAACACCGGGGAGCTGTTTTTT
v_call: TRBV18; clone_size: -; j_call: TRBJ1-5; cdr3_length: 16; d_call: TRBD1; cdr3_aa: CASSPNGQGASQPQHF; cdr3_nt: TGTGCCAGCTCACCAAACGGGCAGGGGGCAAGTCAGCCCCAGCATTTT
v_call: TRBV12-5; clone_size: -; j_call: TRBJ2-3; cdr3_length: 14; d_call: TRBD2; cdr3_aa: CASGLLGGVDTQYF; cdr3_nt: TGTGCTAGTGGTTTGCTCGGGGGGGTGGATACGCAGTATTTT
v_call: TRBV9; clone_size: -; j_call: TRBJ2-5; cdr3_length: 14; d_call: -; cdr3_aa: CASSPRGGGETQYF; cdr3_nt: TGTGCCAGCAGCCCCAGGGGTGGAGGAGAGACCCAGTACTTC
v_call: TRBV19; clone_size: -; j_call: TRBJ2-7; cdr3_length: 16; d_call: -; cdr3_aa: CASSSRDSVKPYEQYF; cdr3_nt: TGTGCCAGTAGTTCCCGGGATAGCGTCAAACCCTACGAGCAGTACTTC
v_call: TRBV27; clone_size: many; j_call: TRBJ2-1; cdr3_length: 15; d_call: TRBD1; cdr3_aa: CASRGGQGSYNEQFF; cdr3_nt: TGTGCCAGCAGGGGGGGACAGGGCTCCTACAATGAGCAGTTCTTC
v_call: TRBV3-1/TRBV3-2; clone_size: few; j_call: TRBJ1-4; cdr3_length: 16; d_call: TRBD1; cdr3_aa: CASSQLTGGRNEKLFF; cdr3_nt: TGTGCCAGCAGCCAACTAACAGGGGGCCGTAATGAAAAACTGTTTTTT
v_call: TRBV6-7; clone_size: -; j_call: TRBJ1-5; cdr3_length: 17; d_call: -; cdr3_aa: CASSYGDRPYSNQPQHF; cdr3_nt: TGTGCCAGCAGTTACGGCGACAGACCTTATAGCAATCAGCCCCAGCATTTT
v_call: TRBV3-1/TRBV3-2; clone_size: once; j_call: TRBJ1-4; cdr3_length: 14; d_call: -; cdr3_aa: CASRPDTDGEKLFF; cdr3_nt: TGTGCCAGCAGACCCGACACAGATGGTGAAAAACTGTTTTTT
v_call: TRBV7-2; clone_size: -; j_call: TRBJ1-4; cdr3_length: 15; d_call: TRBD1; cdr3_aa: CASSTTGTGEEKLFF; cdr3_nt: TGTGCCAGCAGCACAACCGGGACAGGTGAAGAAAAACTGTTTTTT
v_call: TRBV28; clone_size: -; j_call: TRBJ1-2; cdr3_length: 19; d_call: TRBD1; cdr3_aa: CASSLWARASVDREDGYTF; cdr3_nt: TGTGCCAGCAGTTTATGGGCAAGGGCCTCCGTGGACAGGGAGGATGGCTACACCTTC
v_call: TRBV18; clone_size: -; j_call: TRBJ2-7; cdr3_length: 16; d_call: TRBD1; cdr3_aa: CASSREDRVPLYEQYF; cdr3_nt: TGTGCCAGCTCACGAGAGGACAGGGTGCCCCTCTACGAGCAGTACTTC
v_call: TRBV5-1; clone_size: -; j_call: TRBJ2-1; cdr3_length: 15; d_call: TRBD2; cdr3_aa: CASSSPGLATDEQFF; cdr3_nt: TGCGCCAGCAGCTCTCCGGGACTAGCCACCGATGAGCAGTTCTTC
v_call: TRBV6-5; clone_size: -; j_call: TRBJ1-1; cdr3_length: 11; d_call: -; cdr3_aa: CASTGRTEAFF; cdr3_nt: TGTGCCAGCACAGGGAGGACTGAAGCTTTCTTT
v_call: TRBV15; clone_size: -; j_call: TRBJ2-3; cdr3_length: 21; d_call: TRBD2; cdr3_aa: CATSRDRGLAGGSGYTDTQYF; cdr3_nt: TGTGCCACCAGCAGAGATCGGGGACTAGCGGGGGGAAGTGGTTACACAGATACGCAGTATTTT
v_call: TRBV18; clone_size: -; j_call: TRBJ2-2; cdr3_length: 16; d_call: -; cdr3_aa: CASSPRTGGAAGELFF; cdr3_nt: TGTGCCAGCTCACCACGAACCGGCGGGGCCGCCGGGGAGCTGTTTTTT
v_call: TRBV18; clone_size: -; j_call: TRBJ2-6; cdr3_length: 20; d_call: TRBD1; cdr3_aa: CASSPRPPGQGLSGANVLTF; cdr3_nt: TGTGCCAGCTCACCACGCCCACCGGGACAGGGGTTATCTGGGGCCAACGTCCTGACTTTC
v_call: TRBV5-5; clone_size: -; j_call: TRBJ2-2; cdr3_length: 15; d_call: TRBD2; cdr3_aa: CASSHERGRTGELFF; cdr3_nt: TGTGCCAGCAGCCACGAGCGGGGGCGGACCGGGGAGCTGTTTTTT
v_call: TRBV7-8; clone_size: -; j_call: TRBJ1-2; cdr3_length: 15; d_call: TRBD1; cdr3_aa: CASSPRDRANYGYTF; cdr3_nt: TGTGCCAGCAGCCCGAGGGACAGGGCTAACTATGGCTACACCTTC
v_call: TRBV6-2/TRBV6-3; clone_size: -; j_call: TRBJ2-2; cdr3_length: 17; d_call: TRBD1; cdr3_aa: CASSYETGGADTGELFF; cdr3_nt: TGTGCCAGCAGTTACGAGACAGGGGGCGCGGACACCGGGGAGCTGTTTTTT
v_call: TRBV6-1; clone_size: few; j_call: TRBJ2-7; cdr3_length: 15; d_call: TRBD1; cdr3_aa: CASSRPGTGNYEQYF; cdr3_nt: TGTGCCAGCAGCCGCCCCGGGACAGGGAACTACGAGCAGTACTTC
v_call: TRBV18; clone_size: -; j_call: TRBJ2-2; cdr3_length: 18; d_call: TRBD2; cdr3_aa: CASSPDWRGSSNTGELFF; cdr3_nt: TGTGCCAGCTCACCAGACTGGCGGGGGTCCTCGAACACCGGGGAGCTGTTTTTT
v_call: TRBV7-2; clone_size: -; j_call: TRBJ1-5; cdr3_length: 13; d_call: -; cdr3_aa: CASSLDGGQPQHF; cdr3_nt: TGTGCCAGCAGCTTAGACGGGGGTCAGCCCCAGCATTTT
v_call: TRBV7-3; clone_size: -; j_call: TRBJ1-1; cdr3_length: 13; d_call: -; cdr3_aa: CASSPRGNTEAFF; cdr3_nt: TGTGCCAGCAGCCCCAGGGGAAACACTGAAGCTTTCTTT
v_call: TRBV11-2; clone_size: -; j_call: TRBJ2-2; cdr3_length: 16; d_call: -; cdr3_aa: CASSLNAGSNTGELFF; cdr3_nt: TGTGCCAGCAGCTTAAATGCGGGGTCGAACACCGGGGAGCTGTTTTTT
v_call: TRBV5-1; clone_size: -; j_call: TRBJ1-2; cdr3_length: 14; d_call: TRBD1; cdr3_aa: CASSLQGENYGYTF; cdr3_nt: TGCGCCAGCAGCTTACAGGGGGAGAACTATGGCTACACCTTC
v_call: TRBV19; clone_size: -; j_call: TRBJ1-4; cdr3_length: 12; d_call: -; cdr3_aa: CASTGMDEKLFF; cdr3_nt: TGTGCTAGCACAGGGATGGATGAAAAACTGTTTTTT
v_call: TRBV10-1; clone_size: -; j_call: TRBJ2-1; cdr3_length: 14; d_call: TRBD2; cdr3_aa: CASRASGGNNEQFF; cdr3_nt: TGCGCCAGCAGGGCTAGCGGGGGGAACAATGAGCAGTTCTTC
v_call: TRBV9; clone_size: -; j_call: TRBJ2-5; cdr3_length: 17; d_call: TRBD2; cdr3_aa: CASSPGTSGGIRETQYF; cdr3_nt: TGTGCCAGCAGCCCCGGGACTAGCGGGGGAATCCGGGAGACCCAGTACTTC
v_call: TRBV3-1/TRBV3-2; clone_size: -; j_call: TRBJ1-6; cdr3_length: 12; d_call: -; cdr3_aa: CASSLGGGPLHF; cdr3_nt: TGTGCCAGCAGCCTCGGGGGTGGGCCCCTCCACTTT
v_call: TRBV19; clone_size: few; j_call: TRBJ1-1; cdr3_length: 13; d_call: -; cdr3_aa: CASSTDSFTEAFF; cdr3_nt: TGTGCCAGTAGTACTGACAGTTTCACTGAAGCTTTCTTT
v_call: TRBV9; clone_size: -; j_call: TRBJ2-1; cdr3_length: 16; d_call: TRBD2; cdr3_aa: CASSVAGGSSYNEQFF; cdr3_nt: TGTGCCAGCAGCGTAGCGGGGGGAAGCTCCTACAATGAGCAGTTCTTC
v_call: TRBV5-1; clone_size: -; j_call: TRBJ1-5; cdr3_length: 15; d_call: -; cdr3_aa: CASSVDSRSNQPQHF; cdr3_nt: TGCGCCAGCAGCGTAGACAGTCGGAGCAATCAGCCCCAGCATTTT
v_call: TRBV4-1; clone_size: -; j_call: TRBJ1-6; cdr3_length: 18; d_call: TRBD1; cdr3_aa: CASSQEGARTGPNSPLHF; cdr3_nt: TGCGCCAGCAGCCAAGAAGGTGCCAGGACAGGGCCAAATTCACCCCTCCACTTT
v_call: TRBV7-9; clone_size: -; j_call: TRBJ2-7; cdr3_length: 17; d_call: TRBD1; cdr3_aa: CASSLEGTGRSSYEQYF; cdr3_nt: TGTGCCAGCAGCTTAGAGGGGACAGGCCGGAGCTCCTACGAGCAGTACTTC
v_call: TRBV18; clone_size: -; j_call: TRBJ1-5; cdr3_length: 16; d_call: TRBD1; cdr3_aa: CASSPYGTGVDQPQHF; cdr3_nt: TGTGCCAGCTCACCATACGGGACAGGGGTCGATCAGCCCCAGCATTTT
v_call: TRBV11-2; clone_size: once; j_call: TRBJ1-5; cdr3_length: 15; d_call: TRBD1; cdr3_aa: CASSLDRGLGQPQHF; cdr3_nt: TGTGCCAGCAGCTTAGACAGGGGGCTGGGTCAGCCCCAGCATTTT
v_call: TRBV5-4; clone_size: once; j_call: TRBJ1-4; cdr3_length: 14; d_call: -; cdr3_aa: CASSFPGVNEKLFF; cdr3_nt: TGTGCCAGCAGCTTCCCGGGGGTTAATGAAAAACTGTTTTTT
v_call: TRBV6-5; clone_size: -; j_call: TRBJ1-2; cdr3_length: 14; d_call: TRBD1; cdr3_aa: CASSYSGQTYGYTF; cdr3_nt: TGTGCCAGCAGTTACTCGGGACAGACTTATGGCTACACCTTC
v_call: TRBV5-4; clone_size: -; j_call: TRBJ2-3; cdr3_length: 15; d_call: -; cdr3_aa: CASSSTRWRADTQYF; cdr3_nt: TGTGCCAGCAGCTCAACAAGGTGGAGGGCAGATACGCAGTATTTT
v_call: TRBV5-1; clone_size: -; j_call: TRBJ1-3; cdr3_length: 15; d_call: -; cdr3_aa: CASSPPIGGVNTIYF; cdr3_nt: TGCGCCAGCAGCCCCCCGATAGGAGGGGTAAACACCATATATTTT
v_call: TRBV5-8; clone_size: -; j_call: TRBJ2-3; cdr3_length: 15; d_call: TRBD2; cdr3_aa: CASSAGSGGEDTQYF; cdr3_nt: TGTGCCAGCAGCGCCGGGAGTGGGGGGGAAGATACGCAGTATTTT